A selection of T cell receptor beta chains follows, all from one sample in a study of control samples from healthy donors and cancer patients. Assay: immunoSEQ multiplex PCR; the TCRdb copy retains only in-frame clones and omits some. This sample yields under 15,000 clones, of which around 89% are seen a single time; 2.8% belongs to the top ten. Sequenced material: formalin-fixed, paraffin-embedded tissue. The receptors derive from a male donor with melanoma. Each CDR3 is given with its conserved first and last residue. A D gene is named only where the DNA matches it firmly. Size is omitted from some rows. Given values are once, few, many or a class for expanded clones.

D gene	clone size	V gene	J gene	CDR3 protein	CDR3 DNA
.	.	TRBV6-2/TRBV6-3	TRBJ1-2	CASSLDGNYGYTF	TGTGCCAGCAGCCTAGACGGTAACTATGGCTACACCTTC
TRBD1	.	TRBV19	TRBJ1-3	CASNDRGSPGNTIYF	TGTGCCAGTAACGACAGGGGGTCGCCTGGAAACACCATATATTTT
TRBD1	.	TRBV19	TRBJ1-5	CASSRGQGNQPQHF	TGTGCCAGTAGCCGCGGACAGGGGAATCAGCCCCAGCATTTT
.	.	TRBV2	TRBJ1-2	CASSRDSGGYTF	TGTGCCAGCAGTAGAGACAGTGGAGGCTACACCTTC
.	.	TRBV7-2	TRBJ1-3	CASSLAGDTIYF	TGTGCCAGCAGCTTAGCCGGAGACACCATATATTTT
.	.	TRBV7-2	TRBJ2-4	CASSSDGGKNIQYF	TGTGCCAGCAGCTCAGACGGGGGCAAAAACATTCAGTACTTC
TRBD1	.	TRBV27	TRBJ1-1	CASSLLRTGRDTEAFF	TGTGCCAGCAGTTTATTAAGGACAGGGAGGGACACTGAAGCTTTCTTT
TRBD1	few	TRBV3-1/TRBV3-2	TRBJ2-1	CASSQDLWGQLYNEQFF	TGTGCCAGCAGCCAAGATCTGTGGGGACAGCTATACAATGAGCAGTTCTTC
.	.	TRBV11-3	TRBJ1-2	CASSDPGGGYGYTF	TGTGCCAGCAGCGACCCAGGAGGGGGCTATGGCTACACCTTC
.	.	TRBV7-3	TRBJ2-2	CASSLTTGLLNTGELFF	TGTGCCAGCAGCTTAACAACAGGGTTGTTGAACACCGGGGAGCTGTTTTTT
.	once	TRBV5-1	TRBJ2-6	CASSFESGSGANVLTF	TGCGCCAGCAGCTTCGAATCGGGGTCTGGGGCCAACGTCCTGACTTTC
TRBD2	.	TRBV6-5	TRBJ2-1	CASSYIAGSYNEQFF	TGTGCCAGCAGTTATATAGCGGGATCCTACAATGAGCAGTTCTTC
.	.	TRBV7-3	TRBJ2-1	CASSWGRYNEQFF	TGTGCCAGCAGCTGGGGACGGTACAATGAGCAGTTCTTC
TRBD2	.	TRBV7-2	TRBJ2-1	CASSLTSGDYNEQFF	TGTGCCAGCAGCTTGACTAGCGGGGACTACAATGAGCAGTTCTTC
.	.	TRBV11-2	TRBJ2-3	CASSLASTDTQYF	TGTGCCAGCAGCTTAGCGAGCACAGATACGCAGTATTTT
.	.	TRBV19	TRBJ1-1	CASSGQRNTEAFF	TGTGCCAGTAGTGGACAGAGGAACACTGAAGCTTTCTTT
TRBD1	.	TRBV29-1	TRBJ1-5	CSARTGDVNQPQHF	TGCAGCGCCAGGACAGGGGATGTCAATCAGCCCCAGCATTTT
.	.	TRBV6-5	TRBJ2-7	CASSYSKGYEQYF	TGTGCCAGCAGTTACTCGAAGGGCTACGAGCAGTACTTC
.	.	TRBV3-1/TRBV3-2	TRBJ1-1	CASSQEPRGRAFF	TGTGCCAGCAGCCAAGAACCCAGGGGACGAGCTTTCTTT
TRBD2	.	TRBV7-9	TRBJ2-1	CASSRDIAGLSYNEQFF	TGTGCCAGCAGCCGCGACATAGCGGGTCTATCCTACAATGAGCAGTTCTTC
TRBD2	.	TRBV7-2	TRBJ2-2	CASSLGGSSGSRATGELFF	TGTGCCAGCAGCTTAGGCGGGTCTAGCGGGAGCCGTGCCACCGGGGAGCTGTTTTTT
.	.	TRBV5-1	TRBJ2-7	CASSLEGGDEQYF	TGCGCCAGCAGCTTGGAGGGGGGCGACGAGCAGTACTTC